This T cell receptor beta chain derives from a study of T cells in Graves' hyperthyroidism and ophthalmopathy. Each patient was aged 18 to 65 and had newly diagnosed hyperthyroidism of under 2 months' duration. Uncontrolled infection, other autoimmune disease, pregnancy and lactation each barred patients from inclusion. RNA transcripts yielded amplified TCR beta CDR3 regions. Carried out on the TCR CDR3, a first-round RT-PCR used the HTBI primer set. TCRdb re-derived calls from the multiplex PCR reads in MiXCR, one entry per CDR3 protein. This sample has 250,000 to 300,000 distinct CDR3 sequences, with more than 12% found just once. The CDR3 is made up of 19 amino acids. The V and J ends lost 5 bases and 0 bases respectively, with 23 bases between them. Germline V lookup: CDR1 SEHNR, CDR2 FQNEAQ (reference sequence).

The J gene is TRBJ1-3, the V gene TRBV7-9, with D uncertain. The specimen sequenced was blood. This TCR came from a woman between 35 and 50 years old with Graves' hyperthyroidism that later progressed to Graves' ophthalmopathy. CDR3 bases: TGTGCCAGCAGCGATTACCTCCCGCCCGCGCACCTCTCTGGAAACACCATATATTTT. Its translation is CASSDYLPPAHLSGNTIYF.